This TCR beta chain was recorded in a study of T-cell memory formation after mild COVID-19. Across the study: Clusters of TCRs were largely donor specific.

Whole-study results and caveats: Clones shrinking from day 15 to 85 showed even CD4/CD8 mixes; later expanders tilted CD4+.

Turning to this clonotype: Its antigen is unidentified.

The 5'RACE method, run with constant-segment primers, produced TCR alpha and TCR beta cDNA libraries (carrying sample barcodes and UMIs). TCRdb called the 5' RACE reads again in MiXCR, with one record for every CDR3 protein. In the table there are around 370,000 distinct CDR3 sequences, 20% to 25% of which are singletons. Unmatched junction bases numbered 8, after V lost 10 bases and J lost 4 bases. CDR1 and CDR2 from the germline V gene are SEHNR and FQNEAQ (reference sequence). This CDR3 is 13 amino acids long. The genes are TRBV7-9 and TRBJ2-5; TRBD2 matches 8 bases. The clonotype originates from an adult woman who had mild COVID-19 (a few samples of this study predate the infection). Cell type and time point are not known. Sequenced input: PBMCs or a T cell subset sorted from them (not recorded which). The CDR3 is CATPGGGAETQYF. As DNA, the CDR3 is TGTGCCACCCCGGGAGGGGGGGCAGAGACCCAGTACTTC.